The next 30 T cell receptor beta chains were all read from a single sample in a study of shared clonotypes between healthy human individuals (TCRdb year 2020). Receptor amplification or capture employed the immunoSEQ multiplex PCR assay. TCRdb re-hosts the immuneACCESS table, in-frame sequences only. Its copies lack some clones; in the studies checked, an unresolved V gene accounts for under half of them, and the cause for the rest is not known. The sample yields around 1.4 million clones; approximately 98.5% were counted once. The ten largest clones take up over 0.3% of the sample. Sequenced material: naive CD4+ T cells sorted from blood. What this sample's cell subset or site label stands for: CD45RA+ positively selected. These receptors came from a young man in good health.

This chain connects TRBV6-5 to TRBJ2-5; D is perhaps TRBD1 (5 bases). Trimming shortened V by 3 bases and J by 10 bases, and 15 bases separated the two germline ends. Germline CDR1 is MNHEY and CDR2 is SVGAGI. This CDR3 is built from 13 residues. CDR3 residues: CASSYGVLGRQYF. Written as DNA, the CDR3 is TGTGCCAGCAGTTATGGGGTTCTGGGGCGCCAGTACTTC.

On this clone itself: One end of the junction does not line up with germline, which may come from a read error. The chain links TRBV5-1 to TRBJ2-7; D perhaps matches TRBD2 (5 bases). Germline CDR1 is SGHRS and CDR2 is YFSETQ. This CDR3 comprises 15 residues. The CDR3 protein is CASRLVAKPGYEQYF. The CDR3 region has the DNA TGCGCCAGCAGATTGGTTGCCAAACCGGGATACGAGCAGTACTTC.

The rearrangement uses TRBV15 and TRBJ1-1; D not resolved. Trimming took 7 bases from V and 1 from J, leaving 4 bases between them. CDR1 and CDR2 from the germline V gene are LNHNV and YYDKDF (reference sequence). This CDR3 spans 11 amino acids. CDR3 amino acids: CATKRNTEAFF. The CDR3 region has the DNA TGTGCCACCAAAAGGAACACTGAAGCTTTCTTT.

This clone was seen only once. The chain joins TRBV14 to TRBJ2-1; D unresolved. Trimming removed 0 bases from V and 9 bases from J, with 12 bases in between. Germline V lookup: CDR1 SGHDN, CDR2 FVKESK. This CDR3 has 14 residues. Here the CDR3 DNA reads TGTGCCAGCAGCCAAGATTTAGGAAGGAGTGAGCAGTTCTTC. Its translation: CASSQDLGRSEQFF.

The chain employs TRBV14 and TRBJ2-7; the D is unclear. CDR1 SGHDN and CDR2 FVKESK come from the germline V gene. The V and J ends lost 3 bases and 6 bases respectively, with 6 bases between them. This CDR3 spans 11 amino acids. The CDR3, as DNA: TGTGCCAGCAGCCACGCCCGCGAGCAGTACTTC. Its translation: CASSHAREQYF.

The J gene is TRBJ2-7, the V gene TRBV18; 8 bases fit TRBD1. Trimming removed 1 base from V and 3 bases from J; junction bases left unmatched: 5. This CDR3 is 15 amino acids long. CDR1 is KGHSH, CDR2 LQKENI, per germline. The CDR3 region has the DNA TGTGCCAGCTCACCACTGGACAGGGCAGGCTACGAGCAGTACTTC. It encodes CASSPLDRAGYEQYF.

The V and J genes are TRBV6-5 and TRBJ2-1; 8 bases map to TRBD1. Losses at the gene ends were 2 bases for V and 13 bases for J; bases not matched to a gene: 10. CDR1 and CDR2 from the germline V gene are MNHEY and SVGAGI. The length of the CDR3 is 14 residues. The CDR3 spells CASSYPDREGNQFF. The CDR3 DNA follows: TGTGCCAGCAGTTACCCGGACAGGGAAGGTAATCAGTTCTTC.

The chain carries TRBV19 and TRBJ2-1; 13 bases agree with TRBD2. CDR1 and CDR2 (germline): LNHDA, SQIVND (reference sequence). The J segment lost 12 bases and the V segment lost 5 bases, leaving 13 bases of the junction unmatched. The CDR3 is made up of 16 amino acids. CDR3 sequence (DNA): TGTGCCAGTAGTTCCCGACTAGCGGGAGGCGGCGTCGGGCAGTTCTTC. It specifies CASSSRLAGGGVGQFF.

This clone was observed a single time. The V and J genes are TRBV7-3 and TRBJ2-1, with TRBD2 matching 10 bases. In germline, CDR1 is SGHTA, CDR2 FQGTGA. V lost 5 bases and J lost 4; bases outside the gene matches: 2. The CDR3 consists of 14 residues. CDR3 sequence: CASSPSGRYNEQFF. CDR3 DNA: TGTGCCAGCAGCCCTAGCGGGAGATACAATGAGCAGTTCTTC.

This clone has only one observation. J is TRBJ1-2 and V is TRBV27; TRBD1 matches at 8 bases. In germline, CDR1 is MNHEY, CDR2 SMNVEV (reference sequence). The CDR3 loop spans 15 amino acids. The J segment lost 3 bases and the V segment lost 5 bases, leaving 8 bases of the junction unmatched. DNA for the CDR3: TGTGCCAGCAGTAGAACGGGACAGGCCCACTATGGCTACACCTTC. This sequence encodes CASSRTGQAHYGYTF.

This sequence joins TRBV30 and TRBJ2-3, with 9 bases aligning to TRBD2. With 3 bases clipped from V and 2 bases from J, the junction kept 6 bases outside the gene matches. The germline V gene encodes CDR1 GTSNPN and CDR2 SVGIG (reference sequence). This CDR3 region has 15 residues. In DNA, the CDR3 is TGTGCCTGGAGGCGCTTAGCGGGAGACACAGATACGCAGTATTTT. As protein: CAWRRLAGDTDTQYF.

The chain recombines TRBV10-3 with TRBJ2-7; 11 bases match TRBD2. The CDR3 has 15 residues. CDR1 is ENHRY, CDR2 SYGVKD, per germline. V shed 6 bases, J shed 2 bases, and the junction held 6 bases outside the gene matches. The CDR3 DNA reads TGTGCCATCAGCCTCACTAGCGGGAGCACCTACGAGCAGTACTTC. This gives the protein CAISLTSGSTYEQYF.

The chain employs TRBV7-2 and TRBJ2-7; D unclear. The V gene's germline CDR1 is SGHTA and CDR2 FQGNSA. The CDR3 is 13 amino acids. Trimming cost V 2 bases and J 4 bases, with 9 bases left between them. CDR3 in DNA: TGTGCCAGCAGCTTATTTGGTCCTTACGAGCAGTACTTC. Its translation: CASSLFGPYEQYF. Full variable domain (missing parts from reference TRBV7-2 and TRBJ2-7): GAGVSQSPSNKVTEKGKDVELRCDPISGHTALYWYRQSLGQGLEFLIYFQGNSAPDKSGLPSDRFSAERTGGSVSTLTIQRTQQEDSAVYLCASSLFGPYEQYFGPGTRLTVT.

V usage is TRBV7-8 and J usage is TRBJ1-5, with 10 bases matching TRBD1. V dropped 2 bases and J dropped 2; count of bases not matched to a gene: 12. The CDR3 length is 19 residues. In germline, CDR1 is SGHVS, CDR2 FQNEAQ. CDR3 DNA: TGTGCCAGCAGCTTACTGTCGGGACAGGGGACGTCTCGCAATCAGCCCCAGCATTTT. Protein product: CASSLLSGQGTSRNQPQHF. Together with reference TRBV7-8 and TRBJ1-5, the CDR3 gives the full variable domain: GAGVSQSPRYKVAKRGQDVALRCDPISGHVSLFWYQQALGQGPEFLTYFQNEAQLDKSGLPSDRFFAERPEGSVSTLKIQRTQQEDSAVYLCASSLLSGQGTSRNQPQHFGDGTRLSIL.

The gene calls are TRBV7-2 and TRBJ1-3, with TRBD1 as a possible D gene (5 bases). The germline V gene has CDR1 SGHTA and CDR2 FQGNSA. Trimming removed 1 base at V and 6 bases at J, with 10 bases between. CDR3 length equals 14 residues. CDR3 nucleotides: TGTGCCAGCAGCTTAGGGGGCAAAGCAAACACCATATATTTT. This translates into CASSLGGKANTIYF. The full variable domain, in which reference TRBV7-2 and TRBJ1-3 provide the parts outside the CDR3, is GAGVSQSPSNKVTEKGKDVELRCDPISGHTALYWYRQSLGQGLEFLIYFQGNSAPDKSGLPSDRFSAERTGGSVSTLTIQRTQQEDSAVYLCASSLGGKANTIYFGEGSWLTVV.

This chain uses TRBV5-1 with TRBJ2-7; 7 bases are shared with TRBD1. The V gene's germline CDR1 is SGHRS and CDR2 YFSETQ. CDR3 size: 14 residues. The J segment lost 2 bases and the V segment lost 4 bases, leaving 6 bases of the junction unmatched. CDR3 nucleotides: TGCGCCAGCAGCGACCGGGACAGCGCCTACGAGCAGTACTTC. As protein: CASSDRDSAYEQYF.

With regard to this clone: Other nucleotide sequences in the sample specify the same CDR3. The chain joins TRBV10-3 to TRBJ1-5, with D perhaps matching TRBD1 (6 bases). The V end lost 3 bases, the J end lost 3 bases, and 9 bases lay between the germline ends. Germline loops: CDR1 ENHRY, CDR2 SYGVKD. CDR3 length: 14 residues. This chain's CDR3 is CAISEQGNNQPQHF. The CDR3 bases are TGTGCCATCAGTGAACAGGGAAACAATCAGCCCCAGCATTTT.

DNA of the CDR3: TGTGCCAGCAGTACCGACAGGGCGGAGTACTTC. Its translation: CASSTDRAEYF. This chain links TRBV28 with TRBJ2-7, with 7 bases lining up with TRBD1. The length of the CDR3 is 11 residues. Trimming cost V 5 bases and J 11 bases; bases outside gene matches: 6. Germline assignment: CDR1 MDHEN and CDR2 SYDVKM.

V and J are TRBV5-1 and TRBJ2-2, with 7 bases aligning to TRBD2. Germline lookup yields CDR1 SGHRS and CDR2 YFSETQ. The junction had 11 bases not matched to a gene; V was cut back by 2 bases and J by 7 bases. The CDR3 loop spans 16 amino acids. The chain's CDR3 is CASSFFRRELGGELFF. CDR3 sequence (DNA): TGCGCCAGCAGCTTTTTCAGGCGGGAGTTGGGCGGGGAGCTGTTTTTT.

The CDR3 coding sequence is TGTGCCAGCTGGCAGGGCGGGGAGACCCAGTACTTC. Translation gives CASWQGGETQYF. The rearrangement uses TRBV7-9 and TRBJ2-5; D may correspond to TRBD1 or TRBD2 (5 bases each). This CDR3 is built from 12 residues. Germline values: CDR1 SEHNR, CDR2 FQNEAQ (reference sequence). V lost 8 bases to trimming and J lost 5 bases, with 12 bases between them.

CDR3 bases: TGTGCCAGCAGTTTAGGCAAACCGACCCTGAGGGACACCATATATTTT. Its protein is CASSLGKPTLRDTIYF. The J gene is TRBJ1-3, the V gene TRBV28; the D is unclear. Trimming pared 2 bases from V and 8 bases from J, leaving 19 bases between. CDR3 length: 16 amino acids. The germline gives CDR1 MDHEN, CDR2 SYDVKM.

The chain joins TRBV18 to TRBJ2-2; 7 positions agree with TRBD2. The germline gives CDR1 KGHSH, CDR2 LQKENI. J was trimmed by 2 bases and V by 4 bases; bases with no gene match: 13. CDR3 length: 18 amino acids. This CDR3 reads CASSLLETSPLNTGELFF. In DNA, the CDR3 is TGTGCCAGCTCACTTCTGGAGACTAGCCCCCTTAACACCGGGGAGCTGTTTTTT.

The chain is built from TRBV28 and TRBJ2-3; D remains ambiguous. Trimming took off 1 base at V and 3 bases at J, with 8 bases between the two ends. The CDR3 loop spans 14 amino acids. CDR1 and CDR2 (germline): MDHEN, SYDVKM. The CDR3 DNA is TGTGCCAGCAGTTTATCTTTCGGAACAGATACGCAGTATTTT. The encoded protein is CASSLSFGTDTQYF.

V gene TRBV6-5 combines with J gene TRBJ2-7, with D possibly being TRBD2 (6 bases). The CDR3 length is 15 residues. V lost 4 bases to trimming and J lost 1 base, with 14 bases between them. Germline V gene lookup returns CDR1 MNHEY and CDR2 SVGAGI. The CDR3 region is CASSSDSGRSYEQYF. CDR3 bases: TGTGCCAGCAGTTCTGACAGCGGGCGTTCCTACGAGCAGTACTTC.

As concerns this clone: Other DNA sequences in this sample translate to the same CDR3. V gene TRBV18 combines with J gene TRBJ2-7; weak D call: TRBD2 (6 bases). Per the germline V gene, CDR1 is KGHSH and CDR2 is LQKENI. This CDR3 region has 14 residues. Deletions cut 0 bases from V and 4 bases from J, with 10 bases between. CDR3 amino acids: CASSPPGLVYEQYF. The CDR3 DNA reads TGTGCCAGCTCACCACCGGGACTGGTGTACGAGCAGTACTTC.

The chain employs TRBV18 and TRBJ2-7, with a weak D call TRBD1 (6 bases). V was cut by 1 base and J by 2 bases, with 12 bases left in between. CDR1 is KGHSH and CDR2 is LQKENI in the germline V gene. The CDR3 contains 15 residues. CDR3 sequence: CASSPQQGHAYEQYF. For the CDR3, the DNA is TGTGCCAGCTCACCACAACAGGGACATGCCTACGAGCAGTACTTC.

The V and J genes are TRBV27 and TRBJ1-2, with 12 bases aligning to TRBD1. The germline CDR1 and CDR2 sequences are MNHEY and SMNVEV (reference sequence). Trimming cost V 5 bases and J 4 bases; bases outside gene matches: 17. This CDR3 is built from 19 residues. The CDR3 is CASSLYLPGTGGRVYGYTF. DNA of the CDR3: TGTGCCAGCAGTCTATATTTACCCGGGACAGGGGGCCGGGTCTATGGCTACACCTTC.

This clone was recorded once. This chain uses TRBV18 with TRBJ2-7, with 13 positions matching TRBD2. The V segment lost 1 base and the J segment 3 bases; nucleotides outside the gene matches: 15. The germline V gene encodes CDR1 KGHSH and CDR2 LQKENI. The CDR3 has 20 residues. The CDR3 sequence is CASSPRPGTSGNFGDYEQYF. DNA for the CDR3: TGTGCCAGCTCACCACGGCCAGGGACTAGCGGGAATTTTGGGGACTACGAGCAGTACTTC.

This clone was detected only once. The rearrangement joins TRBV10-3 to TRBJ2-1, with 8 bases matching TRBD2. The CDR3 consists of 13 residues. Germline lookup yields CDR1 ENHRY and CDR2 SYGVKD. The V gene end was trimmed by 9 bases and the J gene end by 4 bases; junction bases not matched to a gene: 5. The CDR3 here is CAILAERYNEQFF. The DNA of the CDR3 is TGTGCCATACTAGCGGAACGTTACAATGAGCAGTTCTTC.

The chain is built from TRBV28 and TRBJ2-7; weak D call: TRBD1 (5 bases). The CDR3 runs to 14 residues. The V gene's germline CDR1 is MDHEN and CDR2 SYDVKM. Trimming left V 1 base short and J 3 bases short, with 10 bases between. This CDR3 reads CASSLSQGNYEQYF. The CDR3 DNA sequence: TGTGCCAGCAGTTTATCGCAGGGAAACTACGAGCAGTACTTC. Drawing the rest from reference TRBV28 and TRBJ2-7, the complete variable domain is DVKVTQSSRYLVKRTGEKVFLECVQDMDHENMFWYRQDPGLGLRLIYFSYDVKMKEKGDIPEGYSVSREKKERFSLILESASTNQTSMYLCASSLSQGNYEQYFGPGTRLTVT.